A single sample gave rise to the 19 T cell receptor beta chains below, sequenced in a study of response to subunit inactivated influenza vaccine. MiXCR, run by TCRdb on the RT-PCR reads, gives a single entry per CDR3 protein. The sample holds about 500,000 distinct CDR3 sequences, about 15% seen once. The source was CD4+ T cells sorted from PBMCs, collected roughly 24 months after vaccination. These receptors originate from a man between 50 and 70 years old who received an inactivated influenza vaccine.

This clonotype was detected only a few times. The rearrangement links TRBV11-2 to TRBJ2-1; 7 bases fit TRBD2. Trimming cost V 0 bases and J 4 bases; bases outside gene matches: 9. This CDR3 contains 17 residues. Germline V gene lookup returns CDR1 SGHAT and CDR2 FQNNGV. The CDR3 is CASSLEGGSGGYNEQFF. CDR3 sequence (DNA): TGTGCCAGCAGCTTAGAAGGCGGGAGTGGAGGGTACAATGAGCAGTTCTTC.

This chain connects TRBV20-1 to TRBJ2-1, with TRBD2 identical over 7 bases. The V gene's germline CDR1 is DFQATT and CDR2 SNEGSKA (reference sequence). The CDR3 consists of 15 residues. Trimming took 4 bases from V and 6 from J; bases not matched to a gene: 12. In nucleotides, the CDR3 is TGCAGTGCTACCCCCGAGCGGGGCCGGATCAATGAGCAGTTCTTC. Protein product: CSATPERGRINEQFF.

The chain couples TRBV28 to TRBJ2-2; tentatively, D is TRBD2 (6 bases). V lost 3 bases to trimming and J lost 2 bases, with 13 bases between them. Germline-derived CDR1 and CDR2 are MDHEN and SYDVKM. The CDR3 contains 16 residues. For the CDR3, the DNA is TGTGCCAGCAGTTTCCACCGGGACTCCAACACCGGGGAGCTGTTTTTT. Its protein is CASSFHRDSNTGELFF.

This clonotype was seen more than once but under ten times. CDR3 in amino acids: CASSYSSTGETQYF. The CDR3 DNA follows: TGTGCCAGCAGTTACTCTAGCACGGGAGAGACCCAGTACTTC. The chain employs TRBV6-5 and TRBJ2-5, with D uncertain. V lost 0 bases and J 4 bases, leaving 9 bases between the germline ends. The germline V gene encodes CDR1 MNHEY and CDR2 SVGAGI. The CDR3 has 14 residues.

The gene calls are TRBV4-1 and TRBJ2-7, with TRBD2 matching 9 bases. The CDR3 spans 16 residues. Trimming at V came to 3 bases and at J to 2 bases, leaving 8 bases not matched to a gene. Germline V gives CDR1 MGHRA, CDR2 YSYEKL. CDR3 region: CASSHATSGQAYEQYF. CDR3 nucleotides: TGCGCCAGCAGCCATGCAACTAGCGGGCAAGCCTACGAGCAGTACTTC.

Points on this clonotype: Just one base apart from a much larger clone, this may be a read error. This chain uses TRBV3-1 with TRBJ1-2; 7 positions match TRBD1. The junction had 8 bases not matched to a gene; V was cut back by 4 bases and J by 9 bases. CDR1 and CDR2 from the germline V gene are LGHDT and YNNKEL (reference sequence). There are 13 residues in the CDR3. This CDR3 reads CASSLQPGQSYTF. The CDR3, as DNA: TGTGCCAGCAGCCTCCAACCGGGACAGAGCTACACCTTC.

The V and J genes are TRBV5-1 and TRBJ2-2, with 9 bases aligning to TRBD1. From germline, CDR1 is SGHRS and CDR2 YFSETQ. Losses at the gene ends were 0 bases for V and 6 bases for J; bases not matched to a gene: 9. The CDR3 has 17 amino acids. The CDR3 region has the DNA TGCGCCAGCAGCTTGGCTGTCAGGACAGGGGTCCCCGGGGAGCTGTTTTTT. Encoded protein: CASSLAVRTGVPGELFF. The full variable domain, completed using reference TRBV5-1 and TRBJ2-2, is KAGVTQTPRYLIKTRGQQVTLSCSPISGHRSVSWYQQTPGQGLQFLFEYFSETQRNKGNFPGRFSGRQFSNSRSEMNVSTLELGDSALYLCASSLAVRTGVPGELFFGEGSRLTVL.

This clonotype was seen repeatedly, ten times or more. The junction shows a germline mismatch at one end, possibly a read error. The CDR3 DNA sequence: TGTGCCAGCAGCTCCGCGAAGTTAGATAACCTAGCAGTGGTCTTC. This sequence encodes CASSSAKLDNLAVVF. This chain links TRBV5-5 with TRBJ2-1; possibly TRBD2 for D (5 bases). CDR1 and CDR2 (germline): SGHKS, YYEKEE (reference sequence). This CDR3 has 15 residues.

The V gene is TRBV29-1, the J gene TRBJ1-1; D is perhaps TRBD1 (6 bases). There are 13 residues in the CDR3. CDR1 and CDR2 (germline): SQVTM, ANQGSEA. Trimming stripped 5 bases from V and 3 bases from J, with 13 bases between. The CDR3 region is CSVKQGKDTEAFF. The CDR3 DNA is TGCAGCGTTAAACAGGGAAAGGACACTGAAGCTTTCTTT.

The chain is built from TRBV20-1 and TRBJ2-7; 7 bases line up with TRBD2. The CDR3 sequence is 17 residues long. Germline CDR1 reads DFQATT; CDR2 reads SNEGSKA (reference sequence). Unmatched junction bases numbered 13, after V lost 0 bases and J lost 2 bases. The CDR3 region has the DNA TGCAGTGCTAGAGAAACCCCCATGGCTAGCGGAACCTACGAGCAGTACTTC. As protein: CSARETPMASGTYEQYF.

The gene calls are TRBV15 and TRBJ2-7, with D perhaps TRBD1 (6 bases). V was cut by 0 bases and J by 1 base, with 7 bases left in between. Germline V gene sequence: CDR1 LNHNV, CDR2 YYDKDF (reference sequence). The CDR3 length is 14 residues. The CDR3 DNA is TGTGCCACCAGCAGAGACCAGGGGTCCTACGAGCAGTACTTC. As protein: CATSRDQGSYEQYF.

This clonotype was seen more than once but under ten times. This sequence joins TRBV12-3 or TRBV12-4 and TRBJ1-1, with D possibly TRBD1 on 6 matching bases. The V gene lost 7 bases and the J gene lost 0 bases, with 15 bases spanning the gap. CDR3 length: 15 amino acids. The CDR3 loop is CASIPAGQMNTEAFF. The CDR3, as DNA: TGTGCCAGCATACCGGCGGGACAAATGAACACTGAAGCTTTCTTT.

The chain couples TRBV9 to TRBJ2-5; TRBD1 might be the D (6 bases). Germline V lookup: CDR1 SGDLS, CDR2 YYNGEE. V gave up 3 bases and J gave up 0 bases, with 12 bases separating them. CDR3 length: 15 amino acids. The CDR3 sequence: CASSGGHGNQETQYF. CDR3 DNA sequence: TGTGCCAGCAGCGGGGGACACGGAAACCAAGAGACCCAGTACTTC.

The V gene is TRBV28, the J gene TRBJ2-7; TRBD1 or TRBD2 may be the D gene (5 bases each). Germline V gene lookup returns CDR1 MDHEN and CDR2 SYDVKM. The CDR3 loop spans 16 amino acids. Trimming pared 7 bases from V and 5 bases from J, leaving 24 bases between. The CDR3 loop is CASTSRGARWKHEQYF. In nucleotides, the CDR3 is TGTGCCAGCACCTCAAGAGGGGCCAGATGGAAACACGAGCAGTACTTC.

The chain links TRBV28 to TRBJ2-1; the D is unclear. Trimming took off 11 bases at V and 0 bases at J, with 11 bases between the two ends. This CDR3 has 13 residues. Germline lookup yields CDR1 MDHEN and CDR2 SYDVKM. CDR3 nucleotides: TGTGCCGCAAGAGGTAGCTCCTACAATGAGCAGTTCTTC. Translation: CAARGSSYNEQFF.

The V gene is TRBV28, the J gene TRBJ2-7; perhaps TRBD2 as D (6 bases). V shed 8 bases and J shed 5 bases, with 16 bases lying between them. The CDR3 loop spans 13 amino acids. Looked up from germline, CDR1 is MDHEN and CDR2 is SYDVKM. The CDR3 loop reads CASAGTSPNEQYF. CDR3 nucleotides: TGTGCCAGCGCCGGGACTTCCCCCAACGAGCAGTACTTC.

This clonotype was counted a few times. The rearrangement joins TRBV20-1 to TRBJ2-7; D is ambiguous. V was cut by 3 bases and J by 4 bases, with 22 bases left in between. CDR3 length equals 16 residues. Germline CDR1 and CDR2: DFQATT and SNEGSKA (reference sequence). The CDR3 here is CSASKPILQASYEQYF. As DNA, the CDR3 is TGCAGTGCTAGTAAGCCAATCCTTCAGGCGTCTTACGAGCAGTACTTC.

This clonotype was recorded a few times. The rearrangement links TRBV4-2 to TRBJ2-5, with D tentatively TRBD1 or TRBD2 (6 bases each). This CDR3 has 14 residues. The germline V gene encodes CDR1 LGHNA and CDR2 YNFKEQ. Trimming took off 4 bases at V and 5 bases at J, with 14 bases between the two ends. This chain's CDR3 is CASSLGGPGETQYF. CDR3 nucleotides: TGTGCCAGCAGCCTTGGGGGGCCGGGGGAGACCCAGTACTTC.

The rearrangement links TRBV11-1 to TRBJ2-7; D call uncertain. The CDR3 contains 13 residues. Germline CDR1 reads SGHAT; CDR2 reads FQDESV (reference sequence). V was cut by 6 bases and J by 4 bases, with 13 bases left in between. This CDR3 is CASSSLRGYEQYF. CDR3 coding DNA: TGTGCCAGCAGTTCCTTGCGTGGGTACGAGCAGTACTTC.